Below are 28 T cell receptor beta chains sequenced from a single sample in a study of T-cell reconstitution after alpha-beta-depleted transplantation in children. Preparation of the TCRbeta library was carried out with unique molecular identifiers. TCRdb re-analysed the PCR reads in MiXCR, keeping a single row per CDR3 protein. The sample consists of some 290,000 distinct CDR3 sequences, nearly 10% of them appearing once. The sequences come from PBMCs from the stem cell graft donor, collected from the stem cell graft. The receptors stem from a human donor who donated a stem cell graft to a child with SCID.

This clonotype occurred many times. The chain is built from TRBV12-3 or TRBV12-4 and TRBJ2-3; 7 bases line up with TRBD1. The CDR3 contains 15 residues. J lost 0 bases, V lost 6 bases, and 6 bases had no gene match. The CDR3 DNA reads as TGTGCCAGCAGCCCCCGGGACAGAAGCACAGATACGCAGTATTTT. It codes for CASSPRDRSTDTQYF.

The chain recombines TRBV9 with TRBJ1-1, with a weak D call TRBD1 (5 bases). V was trimmed by 5 bases and J by 1 base, leaving 12 bases between them. CDR1 is SGDLS and CDR2 is YYNGEE in the germline V gene. The CDR3 covers 14 residues. The CDR3 region is CASSIYDRNTEAFF. The CDR3, as DNA: TGTGCCAGCAGTATTTATGACAGGAACACTGAAGCTTTCTTT.

The V gene is TRBV18, the J gene TRBJ2-3; 8 bases match TRBD1. V was clipped by 6 bases and J by 6 bases; unmatched bases: 2. CDR3 length: 12 amino acids. Germline loops: CDR1 KGHSH, CDR2 LQKENI. The CDR3 DNA follows: TGTGCCAGCTCCCAGGGGGCGGATACGCAGTATTTT. This translates into CASSQGADTQYF.

This clonotype was counted between two and nine times. The V call is TRBV15, the J call TRBJ2-3; TRBD1 agrees at 7 bases. CDR1 LNHNV and CDR2 YYDKDF come from the germline V gene (reference sequence). CDR3 length: 15 residues. The V gene end was trimmed by 5 bases and the J gene end by 3 bases; junction bases not matched to a gene: 8. The CDR3 region is CATSGDRIRTDTQYF. The CDR3 region has the DNA TGTGCCACCAGCGGGGACAGAATTAGGACAGATACGCAGTATTTT.

CDR3 loop: CASSFIDRTDTQYF. The CDR3 DNA reads as TGTGCCAGCAGTTTTATCGACAGGACAGATACGCAGTATTTT. The chain uses TRBV27 and TRBJ2-3, with a possible D match to TRBD1 (6 bases). This CDR3 is built from 14 residues. Germline CDR1 reads MNHEY; CDR2 reads SMNVEV (reference sequence). Trimming removed 3 bases from V and 3 bases from J, with 10 bases in between.

The rearrangement joins TRBV20-1 to TRBJ2-5; weak D call: TRBD2 (5 bases). The germline V and J ends were trimmed by 5 bases and 4 bases, with 20 bases remaining between them. The V gene's germline CDR1 is DFQATT and CDR2 SNEGSKA (reference sequence). CDR3 length: 15 amino acids. The CDR3 protein is CSALTQAAVIETQYF. CDR3 in DNA: TGCAGTGCTCTGACCCAAGCGGCGGTTATAGAGACCCAGTACTTC.

The sample holds a few counts of this clonotype. As DNA, the CDR3 is TGCAGTGCTAAAGACCTAGCGGGGGGCCTCAATGAGCAGTTCTTC. Translated, it gives CSAKDLAGGLNEQFF. This rearrangement joins TRBV20-1 to TRBJ2-1; 11 nucleotides line up with TRBD2. The germline V gene has CDR1 DFQATT and CDR2 SNEGSKA (reference sequence). With V trimmed by 4 bases and J by 6 bases, 8 bases remained unmatched. The CDR3 runs to 15 residues.

The sample holds one count of this clonotype. The junction and the germline gene differ at one end; a read error may be behind it. The rearrangement uses TRBV20-1 and TRBJ2-4; 10 bases line up with TRBD1. Germline V gene sequence: CDR1 DFQATT, CDR2 SNEGSKA (reference sequence). The CDR3 extends over 16 amino acids. The CDR3 DNA is TGCAGTGCCCCCGGGACAGGGGACATAGCCAAAACCATTCAGTACTTC. Residues: CSAPGTGDIAKTIQYF.

The V and J genes are TRBV14 and TRBJ2-3; TRBD1 might be the D (5 bases). V lost 1 base to trimming and J lost 3 bases, with 11 bases between them. Germline values: CDR1 SGHDN, CDR2 FVKESK. The CDR3 has 15 residues. This CDR3 is CASSQVKGNTDTQYF. DNA of the CDR3: TGTGCCAGCAGCCAAGTCAAGGGGAATACAGATACGCAGTATTTT.

The rearrangement uses TRBV5-1 and TRBJ2-7; no firm D call. CDR3 length: 14 residues. Trimming took 4 bases from V and 0 from J, leaving 11 bases between them. Germline V gene data show CDR1 as SGHRS and CDR2 as YFSETQ. The CDR3 region has the DNA TGCGCCAGCAGCAAGCTTTGGTTCTCCTACGAGCAGTACTTC. It yields the protein CASSKLWFSYEQYF.

This clonotype was seen many times. The rearrangement joins TRBV7-6 to TRBJ2-2, with TRBD1 identical over 7 bases. The CDR3 consists of 15 residues. CDR1 SGHVS and CDR2 FNYEAQ come from the germline V gene. The V gene end was trimmed by 1 base and the J gene end by 4 bases; junction bases not matched to a gene: 3. Here the CDR3 reads CASSLDPGGTGELFF. For the CDR3, the DNA is TGTGCCAGCAGCTTAGATCCAGGGGGCACCGGGGAGCTGTTTTTT.

This clonotype was detected a few times. The rearrangement joins TRBV27 to TRBJ2-7; the D gene could be TRBD1 or TRBD2 (7 bases each). Germline values: CDR1 MNHEY, CDR2 SMNVEV (reference sequence). The CDR3 runs to 14 residues. Deletions cut 7 bases from V and 4 bases from J, with 17 bases between. The CDR3 loop reads CASTQGGPGYEQYF. The CDR3 DNA is TGTGCCAGCACCCAGGGGGGGCCGGGATACGAGCAGTACTTC.

The rearrangement uses TRBV12-3 or TRBV12-4 and TRBJ2-4; no reliable D call. CDR3 length equals 12 residues. V lost 6 bases, J lost 15 bases, and 18 bases lay in between. The DNA of the CDR3 is TGTGCCAGCAGCTCGGACGGCCCCCGGATGTACTTC. Translation gives CASSSDGPRMYF.

The rearrangement uses TRBV9 and TRBJ2-1; D is unresolved. The CDR3 extends over 13 amino acids. V lost 0 bases and J 3 bases, leaving 4 bases between the germline ends. The V gene's germline CDR1 is SGDLS and CDR2 YYNGEE. The DNA of the CDR3 is TGTGCCAGCAGCGTAGGTTACTACAATGAGCAGTTCTTC. Protein sequence: CASSVGYYNEQFF.

With regard to this clonotype: The junction departs from germline at one end; a sequencing error may be responsible. The V call is TRBV20-1, the J call TRBJ2-2, with D possibly TRBD2 on 6 matching bases. CDR3 size: 11 residues. Germline V gene sequence: CDR1 DFQATT, CDR2 SNEGSKA (reference sequence). The CDR3, as DNA: TGCAGTGCTAGAGGCCCCGGGGGGCTGTTTTTT. It translates to CSARGPGGLFF.

This clonotype was counted ten times or more. The genes are TRBV2 and TRBJ1-1, with D perhaps matching TRBD1 (5 bases). Germline V gene data show CDR1 as SNHLY and CDR2 as FYNNEI. The length of the CDR3 is 13 residues. Trimming took off 6 bases at V and 1 base at J, with 9 bases between the two ends. The chain's CDR3 is CASSRGWNTEAFF. DNA of the CDR3: TGTGCCAGCAGCCGGGGGTGGAACACTGAAGCTTTCTTT.

This clonotype was seen a handful of times. The rearrangement uses TRBV5-1 and TRBJ2-5; maybe TRBD1 (6 bases). The germline V gene encodes CDR1 SGHRS and CDR2 YFSETQ. The CDR3 runs 14 residues. V lost 3 bases, J lost 5 bases, and 14 bases lay in between. The CDR3 DNA sequence: TGCGCCAGCAGCTCCTCAGGGGTCCGGGAGACCCAGTACTTC. Translation gives CASSSSGVRETQYF.

This chain joins TRBV20-1 and TRBJ2-3; D is possibly TRBD2 (5 bases). This CDR3 is built from 15 residues. The V end lost 6 bases, the J end lost 0 bases, and 16 bases lay between the germline ends. Per the germline V gene, CDR1 is DFQATT and CDR2 is SNEGSKA (reference sequence). This CDR3 reads CSASPPSGSTDTQYF. Written as DNA, the CDR3 is TGCAGTGCCTCCCCTCCCAGCGGAAGCACAGATACGCAGTATTTT.

V is TRBV10-3 and J is TRBJ2-1; a possible D gene is TRBD1 (6 bases). The CDR3 length is 13 residues. CDR1 is ENHRY, CDR2 SYGVKD, per germline. V was trimmed by 4 bases and J by 9 bases, leaving 13 bases between them. CDR3 in DNA: TGTGCCATCAGTGTACAACAGGGATTTGAGCAGTTCTTC. It encodes CAISVQQGFEQFF.

This clonotype was seen a few times. The chain links TRBV9 to TRBJ2-1; 13 nucleotides match TRBD2. The CDR3 is 19 residues long. Looked up from germline, CDR1 is SGDLS and CDR2 is YYNGEE. The V gene end was trimmed by 4 bases and the J gene end by 0 bases; junction bases not matched to a gene: 10. This chain's CDR3 is CASSPHGTSGASSYNEQFF. The CDR3 bases are TGTGCCAGCAGCCCACATGGGACTAGCGGGGCTAGCTCCTACAATGAGCAGTTCTTC. Complete variable domain (other parts from reference TRBV9 and TRBJ2-1): DSGVTQTPKHLITATGQRVTLRCSPRSGDLSVYWYQQSLDQGLQFLIQYYNGEERAKGNILERFSAQQFPDLHSELNLSSLELGDSALYFCASSPHGTSGASSYNEQFFGPGTRLTVL.

The DNA of the CDR3 is TGTGCCAGCAGTCCAAACGACAGGGGGCCAGGAACTGAAGCTTTCTTT. As protein: CASSPNDRGPGTEAFF. The rearrangement links TRBV12-3 or TRBV12-4 to TRBJ1-1; the match to TRBD1 covers 10 bases. This CDR3 is 16 amino acids long. The junction had 11 bases not matched to a gene; V was cut back by 5 bases and J by 5 bases.

The chain combines TRBV5-6 with TRBJ2-7; D remains ambiguous. The germline gives CDR1 SGHDT, CDR2 YYEEEE. Trimming stripped 4 bases from V and 7 bases from J, with 15 bases between. This CDR3 is 13 amino acids long. In DNA, the CDR3 is TGTGCCAGCAGCATTGGACGGATGCCGGAGCAGTACTTC. This gives the protein CASSIGRMPEQYF. The full variable domain, rest sourced from reference TRBV5-6 and TRBJ2-7, is DAGVTQSPTHLIKTRGQQVTLRCSPKSGHDTVSWYQQALGQGPQFIFQYYEEEERQRGNFPDRFSGHQFPNYSSELNVNALLLGDSALYLCASSIGRMPEQYFGPGTRLTVT.

The rearrangement links TRBV5-1 to TRBJ2-3, with D perhaps TRBD2 (5 bases). The CDR3 runs 16 residues. The germline V and J ends were trimmed by 1 base and 4 bases, with 16 bases remaining between them. Germline-derived CDR1 and CDR2 are SGHRS and YFSETQ. CDR3 in DNA: TGCGCCAGCAGCTTGAGGGTCGGGGTCGGGGCAGATACGCAGTATTTT. It yields the protein CASSLRVGVGADTQYF.

This clonotype showed up just a few times. The rearrangement links TRBV6-5 to TRBJ2-1; TRBD1 might be the D (6 bases). The germline gives CDR1 MNHEY, CDR2 SVGAGI. The CDR3 runs to 16 residues. Trimming cost V 4 bases and J 4 bases, with 17 bases left between them. The CDR3 region is CASSSSRGNPYNEQFF. The CDR3 region has the DNA TGTGCCAGCAGTTCCTCCAGGGGCAACCCGTACAATGAGCAGTTCTTC.

This clonotype was seen more than once but under ten times. The chain links TRBV6-5 to TRBJ1-2; D is unresolved. The V end lost 2 bases, the J end lost 8 bases, and 15 bases lay between the germline ends. CDR1 and CDR2 from the germline V gene are MNHEY and SVGAGI. The CDR3 is 14 residues long. CDR3 protein: CASSYPGGTNGYTF. CDR3 coding DNA: TGTGCCAGCAGTTACCCGGGAGGAACGAACGGCTACACCTTC.

V usage is TRBV11-2 and J usage is TRBJ2-6, with TRBD2 as a possible D gene (6 bases). Trimming took 5 bases from V and 4 from J, leaving 21 bases between them. Germline V gives CDR1 SGHAT, CDR2 FQNNGV. This CDR3 has 18 residues. This CDR3 is CASSGSGTVALGANVLTF. The CDR3 DNA reads TGTGCCAGCAGCGGCTCCGGGACTGTTGCTCTGGGGGCCAACGTCCTGACTTTC.

This clonotype was seen a handful of times. At one end the junction does not follow the germline gene, possibly because of a read error. This chain uses TRBV5-6 with TRBJ1-2; TRBD1 is a possible D gene (5 bases). In germline, CDR1 is SGHDT, CDR2 YYEEEE. This CDR3 has 13 residues. CDR3 in amino acids: CASSYTGTFLVKF. Here the CDR3 DNA reads TGTGCCAGCAGTTATACCGGGACCTTCCTCGTAAAGTTC.

This clonotype was observed a few times. The rearrangement joins TRBV6-5 to TRBJ1-2; a weak D match, TRBD1 (6 bases). The CDR3 contains 13 residues. Trimming removed 2 bases from V and 7 bases from J, with 11 bases in between. The germline CDR1 and CDR2 sequences are MNHEY and SVGAGI. The CDR3 loop reads CASSYGGRTGYTF. CDR3 DNA: TGTGCCAGCAGTTACGGGGGGCGTACTGGCTACACCTTC.